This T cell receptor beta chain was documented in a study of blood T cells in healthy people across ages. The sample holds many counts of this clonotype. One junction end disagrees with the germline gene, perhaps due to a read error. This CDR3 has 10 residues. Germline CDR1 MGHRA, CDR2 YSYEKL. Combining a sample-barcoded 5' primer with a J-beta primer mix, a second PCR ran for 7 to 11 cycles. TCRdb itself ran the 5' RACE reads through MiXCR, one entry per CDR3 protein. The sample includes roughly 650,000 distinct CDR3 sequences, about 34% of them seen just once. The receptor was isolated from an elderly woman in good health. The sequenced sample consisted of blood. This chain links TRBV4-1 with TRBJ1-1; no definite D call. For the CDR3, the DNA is TGTGCCAGCTCGGGGACTGAAGCTTTCTTT. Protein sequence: CASSGTEAFF.